Shown below are 9 T cell receptor beta chains from a single sample sequenced in a study of T cells in Graves' hyperthyroidism and ophthalmopathy (dated by TCRdb to 2018 to 2020). Library generation was performed with multiplex PCR. The sample was run on an Illumina HiSeq 2000. The TCR beta CDR3 regions were amplified from RNA transcripts. The TCR CDR3 was subjected to a first round of RT-PCR using the HTBI primer set and the Qiagen OneStep RT-PCR kit. The public reads were run again by TCRdb, first through fastp at Q25 and then through MiXCR, and only productive beta chains were kept. All rows with the same CDR3 protein become a single entry with the most common DNA and genes. The sample table holds about 520,000 distinct CDR3 sequences, of which 24% were seen once. Roughly 10% of the sample is held by the ten biggest clonotypes. The source material was blood. These receptors all stem from a woman in her twenties or thirties with Graves' ophthalmopathy.

This clonotype was detected many times. This chain joins TRBV12-3 or TRBV12-4 and TRBJ1-2; no clear D gene. The CDR3 totals 11 residues. Deletions cut 3 bases from V and 8 bases from J, with 7 bases between. The CDR3 region is CASSFLYGYTF. The CDR3 coding sequence is TGTGCCAGCAGTTTTTTGTACGGCTACACCTTC.

This clonotype was seen many times. The chain couples TRBV11-2 to TRBJ2-7, with D hard to call. With 3 bases removed from V and 4 bases from J, the gap between germline ends came to 10 bases. The CDR3 has 13 amino acids. In germline, CDR1 is SGHAT, CDR2 FQNNGV. The DNA for the CDR3 is TGTGCCAGCAGCTTGGACCCGGTATACGAGCAGTACTTC. It encodes CASSLDPVYEQYF.

There are a few counts of this clonotype. Here the CDR3 reads CASGFWTEPNTGELFF. In DNA form, the CDR3 reads TGTGCTAGTGGTTTTTGGACGGAACCAAACACCGGGGAGCTGTTTTTT. This chain connects TRBV12-5 to TRBJ2-2; D is undetermined. Per germline, CDR1 LGHNT and CDR2 FRNRAP. The CDR3 loop spans 16 amino acids. Trimming left V 3 bases short and J 2 bases short, with 13 bases between. Full variable domain (missing parts from reference TRBV12-5 and TRBJ2-2): DARVTQTPRHKVTEMGQEVTMRCQPILGHNTVFWYRQTMMQGLELLAYFRNRAPLDDSGMPKDRFSAEMPDATLATLKIQPSEPRDSAVYFCASGFWTEPNTGELFFGEGSRLTVL.

This clonotype was observed at least ten times. This chain joins TRBV20-1 and TRBJ1-2; D uncertain. The CDR3 loop spans 15 amino acids. Trimming stripped 3 bases from V and 0 bases from J, with 14 bases between. The germline V gene encodes CDR1 DFQATT and CDR2 SNEGSKA (reference sequence). DNA for the CDR3: TGCAGTGCTAGCAGGCTCGGGAGAACTAACTATGGCTACACCTTC. It is translated as CSASRLGRTNYGYTF.

The J gene is TRBJ1-5, the V gene TRBV27, with a tentative D call TRBD1 (5 bases). Germline lookup yields CDR1 MNHEY and CDR2 SMNVEV (reference sequence). The V and J ends lost 2 bases and 3 bases respectively, with 11 bases between them. This CDR3 region has 15 residues. CDR3 DNA sequence: TGTGCCAGCAGTTTAGGGGCACAGGACAATCAGCCCCAGCATTTT. It specifies CASSLGAQDNQPQHF.

This clonotype was detected ten times or more. The rearrangement links TRBV6-2 or TRBV6-3 to TRBJ1-2, with 9 bases lining up with TRBD1. This CDR3 comprises 18 residues. The ends lost 2 bases at V and 3 bases at J; junction bases unmatched: 13. The germline gives CDR1 MNHEY, CDR2 SVGEGT. CDR3: CASSYNPHGTGSHYGYTF. The CDR3 bases are TGTGCCAGCAGTTACAATCCTCACGGGACAGGGTCACACTATGGCTACACCTTC.

The rearrangement joins TRBV10-3 to TRBJ2-5; the match to TRBD1 covers 10 bases. V gave up 4 bases and J gave up 5 bases; unmatched junction bases: 7. The CDR3 is 15 residues long. The V gene's germline CDR1 is ENHRY and CDR2 SYGVKD. CDR3 nucleotides: TGTGCCATCAGTGGAGGACAGGGGGTGTTGGAGACCCAGTACTTC. The encoded protein is CAISGGQGVLETQYF.

This clonotype was counted many times. This chain connects TRBV11-2 to TRBJ2-7; D gene uncertain. The CDR3 has 16 amino acids. CDR1 and CDR2 (germline): SGHAT, FQNNGV. Trimming cost V 1 base and J 2 bases, with 15 bases left between them. CDR3 region: CASSLGVADIPYEQYF. The CDR3 DNA reads as TGTGCCAGCAGCTTAGGAGTAGCAGATATTCCCTACGAGCAGTACTTC.

There are a few counts of this clonotype. The V gene is TRBV4-3, the J gene TRBJ2-7, with 9 bases identical to TRBD2. Per germline, CDR1 LGHNA and CDR2 YSLEER. The V segment lost 4 bases and the J segment 0 bases; nucleotides outside the gene matches: 4. The CDR3 is 15 amino acids. The CDR3: CASSPFSGGSYEQYF. CDR3 DNA: TGCGCCAGCAGCCCGTTTAGCGGGGGCTCCTACGAGCAGTACTTC.